This T cell receptor (beta chain) is drawn from a study of cytomegalovirus exposure and HLA in healthy donors (dated by TCRdb to about 2017). With respect to the entire study: According to an earlier analysis of a few hundred of the donors, 150 million to 200 million T cells yielded over 100 million unique TCR beta sequences and approximately 300 Gb of sequence data. An early release covering roughly 580 HLA-typed donors comprised 300 to 350 gigabases of sequencing data and tens of millions of unique TCR sequences. Among the 398 genotyped donors, approximately 82% belonged to the genetic ancestry cluster associated with self-reported Caucasian donors. The study aimed to test whether cataloging public T cell receptors could reveal signatures of past pathogen exposure. Using immunosequencing, the study profiled T cell repertoires from 500 to 800 subjects and related those repertoires to cytomegalovirus serostatus. Besides the first cohort of approximately 670 subjects, a separate validation cohort made up of 120 or so different subjects was used. To predict cytomegalovirus infection status, the study brought together high-throughput TCR immunosequencing, statistical association of individual TCRs with disease status, and machine learning. In a later analysis, previously published TCR beta repertoires from 666 donors were re-analyzed and high-resolution HLA genotyping was added so that TCR occurrence patterns could be studied. Rather than drawing on any new phenotypic data, the later analysis identified candidate immune exposures from TCR beta sequences and the way those sequences occurred across donors. To decide whether each TCR beta V gene segment behaved as functional or pseudogenic, an earlier analysis of approximately 620 of the donors relied on high-throughput TCR beta sequencing. Alongside the repertoire data, information on donor age, sex, ethnicity and CMV serostatus was compiled. A later genetic analysis used genome-wide SNP genotypes for 398 of the 666 donors, treating that subset as a discovery cohort. Every discovery cohort repertoire had been produced on one sequencing platform. Both class I and class II loci were covered by HLA typing, at four-digit resolution. Typing coverage differed by locus: A, B, C, DRB1 and DQB1 were typed in about 620-640 donors, DQA1 in 522, DPA1 in 606, and DPB1 in about 450. Five DR-DQ haplotypes were handled as single units for association and clustering, since linkage in the cohort was strong. Among 300 to 500 genotyped donors of the cohort, an average of roughly 230,000 unique TCR beta nucleotide sequences was sequenced per donor, of which about 18% were non-productive. Here is what the overall study found, with its caveats: Because counts were too low, roughly 17 rarely observed V segments, including chromosome 9 orphons, were left out of the earlier analysis of some 640 of the donors. A further reported finding was that TCR beta sequences accurately predicted the HLA-A and HLA-B alleles for most subjects in the first cohort. When HLA alleles, especially DR and DQ, strongly co-occurred, TCR associations were difficult to assign to individual alleles. The classifier was reported to diagnose cytomegalovirus status with high specificity and sensitivity in both the original and validation cohorts. In a later analysis, TCR association rates were found to vary across HLA loci, with the most associated TCRs seen for DRB1 alleles and the fewest for HLA-C alleles. In a later analysis, HLA-associated TCR beta chains showed more clonal expansion and lower generation probabilities than non-associated chains that were equally common. Because HLA typing was unavailable for some donors at each locus, only the typed subset was used in association tests. CMV serostatus was the only immune exposure information available for the cohort. The study gave a list of about 170 TCR beta chains associated with cytomegalovirus. Across donors, most TCR sequences were observed very rarely, whereas some public TCRs were present in many individuals. The cohort was sequenced for TCR beta chains only, and without alpha or paired-chain data the features that could be detected were limited. In a later analysis, several top co-occurrence clusters were reported to appear linked to parvovirus B19, influenza, CMV and Epstein-Barr virus. It was suggested by the authors that the approach could potentially be generalized to other disease states and immunological phenotypes. In an earlier analysis of about 550 of the donors, most TCR beta V segments were observed in productive rearrangements about 87% or about 30% of the time, broadly matching IMGT annotations. In a later analysis, about 16,000 TCR beta sequences were associated with specific HLA alleles at a false discovery rate of 0.05. A cluster of highly shared sequence variants was judged likely to be a technical artifact of the sequencing pipeline. A later genetic analysis reported fewer N-insertions in productive TCRs among donors in an Asian-associated ancestry cluster than the roughly 640-donor mean. In a later genetic analysis, a missense DCLRE1C variant was associated with V-gene and J-gene trimming of TCR beta chains, and the association was replicated in an independent cohort. Some IMGT-functional V segments, including TRBV6-2 and TRBV6-3, could not be told apart with the 87-base-pair reads, so those segments were excluded. In vitro tests confirmed that three of the cytomegalovirus-associated TCR beta chains recognize cytomegalovirus antigens. Sequencing depth was assumed to be roughly uniform across donors in the presence/absence analyses, though that assumption may not hold. Correlated functional status among segregating V segments might be attributable to linkage disequilibrium, but an unknown experimental factor could not be ruled out. According to a later analysis, most CMV-associated TCR beta chains appeared to be HLA-restricted, and the HLA associations seemed to be driven largely by CMV exposure.

The cohort was made up of hundreds of healthy bone marrow donors. All cohort members were sampled while nominally healthy, although unrecorded immune exposures were likely present. The donor tested CMV seronegative, placing the donor among the 352 seronegative members of the cohort. Each donor provided a peripheral blood sample, and peripheral blood mononuclear cells were used for TCR beta sequencing. Genomic DNA extraction from the blood cell samples was performed with the Qiagen DNeasy Blood Extraction Kit. This clone appeared a few times. It lacks a known antigen. Base qualities are not provided; no much larger clone lies one nucleotide away. The CDR1 and CDR2 encoded by the germline V gene are SGHRS and YFSETQ. At the junction V is shortened by 0 bases and J by 3 bases, with 7 bases in between. Inclusive of the bounding cysteine and phenylalanine, the CDR3 is 13 residues long. Left in the record is the CDR3 DNA by itself, 39 bases read in frame from the first base.

The library was built by means of the immunoSEQ multiplex PCR assay. For the multiplex PCR, a mixture combining 60 forward primers for TCR Vbeta segments and 13 reverse primers for TCR Jbeta segments was used. The CDR3 region of rearranged TCR beta genes was amplified from genomic DNA by a multiplex PCR assay. The amplified TCR beta libraries were sequenced on the Illumina HiSeq System as 87-base-pair reads. The authors' analysis ran thus. A later analysis tallied some 79 million unique TCR beta chains across the 666 repertoires, and about 12 million of those chains were shared by two or more donors. To remove PCR and sequencing errors, raw reads were error-corrected and collapsed into unique sequences using a nearest-neighbor algorithm that merged closely related sequences. Alignment of CDR3 sequences to IMGT reference sequences was used to assign V, D and J gene segments. For a sequence to be retained, at least a six-nucleotide match to both a V gene segment and a J gene segment was required. A rearrangement counted as productive if the CDR3 had no stop codons and remained in frame with V and J, and every other rearrangement counted as non-productive. Following IMGT convention, CDR3 was defined as the stretch from the second conserved V-encoded cysteine up to the conserved J-encoded phenylalanine. The earlier analysis of about 620 of the donors excluded sequences that lacked an unambiguous match to a single V gene segment. An earlier analysis of several hundred of the donors classified V segments as functional when productive rearrangements were above 56.7% and as segregating when the standard deviation between donors was above 5%. A statistical classification framework was built for diagnosing cytomegalovirus status from the catalog of TCR beta chain sequences. V and J gene assignment, in a later analysis, came from comparing TCR nucleotide sequences with IMGT/GENE-DB human TR gene sequences. In a later analysis, CDR3 sequences and most-parsimonious VDJ recombination scenarios were assigned using the TCRdist pipeline. In a later analysis, each TCR beta chain was defined by its CDR3 amino acid sequence together with its V-gene family, and reads without a unique V-gene family were excluded. As a way to deal with suspected cross-contamination and a sequencing artifact, a later analysis dropped 450 to 700 nucleotide sequences that were highly shared and had low generation probability. In a later analysis, a clonal expansion index for each public chain was calculated from normalized within-repertoire ranks of inferred template counts. In a later analysis, generation probabilities were computed using a VDJ recombination model fitted to out-of-frame rearrangements, and the results were checked against IGoR. In a later analysis, TCR-TCR, TCR-HLA and TCR-CMV co-occurrence was scored with hypergeometric tests, and a repertoire-size bias correction was applied to TCR pairs. In a later analysis, false discovery rates were estimated by permuting HLA or CMV assignments 20 times. A later analysis grouped co-occurring TCRs with DBSCAN, adding TCRdist sequence similarity when clustering within HLA-allele-positive subsets. Repertoires with fewer than 30,000 or more than 120,000 public chains, plus five repertoires with anomalous nucleotide sharing, were excluded from co-occurrence clustering. TCRdb retrieved this table from immuneACCESS and kept in-frame rearrangements only. Not all clones are present; in checked studies, unresolved V genes account for under half, and no reason is known for the remainder. V and J calls and clone size follow that table, whereas D and trimming were derived from the DNA. This sample comprises 200,000 to 250,000 clones, roughly 90% of them detected only once. The leading ten clones occupy about 1% of the sample.

The chain was built from TRBV5-1 and TRBJ2-7; no D gene can be assigned with confidence. This receptor was obtained from a woman aged 18-29 years in good health and CMV-seronegative. Sequencing was carried out using PBMCs. The encoded CDR3 is CASSLGTGYEQYF. Read as DNA, the sequence is TGCGCCAGCAGCTTGGGCACGGGCTACGAGCAGTACTTC.